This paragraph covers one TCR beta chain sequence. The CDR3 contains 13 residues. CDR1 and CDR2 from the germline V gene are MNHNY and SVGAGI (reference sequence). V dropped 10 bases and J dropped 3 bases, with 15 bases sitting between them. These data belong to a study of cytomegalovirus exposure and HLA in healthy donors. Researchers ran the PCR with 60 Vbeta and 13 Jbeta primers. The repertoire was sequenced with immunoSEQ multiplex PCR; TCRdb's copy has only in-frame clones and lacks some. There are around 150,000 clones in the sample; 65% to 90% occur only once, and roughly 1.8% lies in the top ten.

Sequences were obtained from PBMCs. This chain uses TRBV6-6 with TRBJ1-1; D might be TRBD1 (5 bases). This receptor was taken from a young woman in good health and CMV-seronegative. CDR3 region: CATQRGSYTEAFF. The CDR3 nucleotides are TGTGCCACCCAAAGGGGCAGTTACACTGAAGCTTTCTTT.